The source of this T cell receptor (beta chain) is a study of blood T cell repertoires in COVID-19. Looking at the study overall: Samples of COVID-19 (acute and convalescent) were obtained from the United States, Italy and Spain. The cDNA or gDNA used as material had been derived from T cells, B-cell-depleted T cells, or PBMCs.

The V gene end was trimmed by 5 bases and the J gene end by 3 bases; junction bases not matched to a gene: 9. The CDR3 length is 15 residues. CDR1 and CDR2 (germline): LGHDT, YNNKEL (reference sequence). The authors' processing: Estimation of nucleated cell counts was performed using reference gene primer amplification. Some clones are missing from TCRdb's copy, which holds only in-frame ones; the method was immunoSEQ multiplex PCR. The DNA was the basis for D and trimming; V, J and clone size are from that table. This table has tens of thousands of clones, 88% appearing once. This clonotype was sampled from a man aged 50 to 59 with acute or convalescent COVID-19. Input material: peripheral blood. The V and J genes are TRBV3-1 (or the pseudogene TRBV3-2) and TRBJ2-7; the match to TRBD2 covers 8 bases. CDR3 in DNA: TGTGCCAGCAGCTTGCGGGAGGACGCTTTCTACGAGCAGTACTTC. It codes for CASSLREDAFYEQYF.